The entry below gives a single T cell receptor beta chain sequence along with its context. The specificity of this receptor is unknown. No per-base quality is available; no much larger clone lies one base away. The data were taken from a study of blood T cell repertoires in COVID-19 (dated by TCRdb to about 2020). As for the study more broadly: Samples from collaborators originated in the United States, Italy and Spain and spanned both the acute and convalescent phases of COVID-19. The material from the prospective study consisted of cDNA or gDNA derived from T cells, B-cell-depleted T cells, or PBMCs. The dataset comprised deeply sampled blood TCRbeta repertoires from subjects exposed to, actively infected with, or recovered from COVID-19. The repertoires were released in a freely available public database intended as a resource for research on the immune response to SARS-CoV-2. Samples came from the ongoing ImmuneRACE study (first 160 participants) plus 1,254 subjects from 6 global collaborators. Nearly every sample came with metadata listing a de-identified subject ID, COVID-19 status, age in years and sex. Where available, HLA class I and class II types were obtained from metadata supplied by the sample provider rather than from assay-based typing.

TCRbeta CDR3 regions were amplified from genomic DNA by means of the immunoSEQ Assay, a bias-controlled multiplex PCR. Concerning the study's data processing: Within the assay, amplification of reference gene primers was used to estimate how many nucleated cells each sample contained. To quantify the absolute abundance of each unique TCRbeta CDR3 rearrangement, sequence reads were collapsed and filtered. For each sample, productive Simpson clonality was calculated as the square root of Simpson's diversity index across productive rearrangements. The table comes from immuneACCESS by way of TCRdb, which keeps in-frame sequences with V and J called. Part of the clones is missing from these tables; in studies checked, under half for an unresolved V gene and the rest for unknown reasons. V and J calls plus clone size are reproduced from that table; the DNA served to infer D and trimming. Present in this sample are some 120,000 clones, approximately 87% of which were seen just once. Clones ranked in the top ten supply under 4% of the sample.

Collaborating institutions collected whole blood in K2EDTA tubes following their own protocols. For TCRbeta analysis, collaborators shipped samples as frozen whole blood, isolated PBMCs, or DNA extracted from either of those sample types. The cysteine opens and the phenylalanine closes a CDR3 of 13 amino acids. The only DNA kept is the CDR3, 39 bases in frame from the first base. Sequences LNHDA (CDR1) and SQIVND (CDR2) are obtained from the germline V gene (reference sequence). The germline V end is reduced by 7 bases and the J end by 6 bases; junction bases left unmatched: 7. The study at large found these results: The amount of clinical and demographic metadata varied by source and participant and was provided uncurated.

The specimen was peripheral blood. The TCR comes from a man aged 55-75 years with acute or convalescent COVID-19. The rearrangement combines TRBV19 with TRBJ2-3; TRBD1 aligns with 7 central bases. The DNA is TGTGCCAGTAACCAGGGGGATAGGGATACGCAGTATTTT. Its protein product is CASNQGDRDTQYF.